This T cell receptor (beta chain) was sequenced in a study of blood T cell repertoires in COVID-19. Study-level background: PBMCs, B-cell-depleted T cells, or T cells were the source of the cDNA or gDNA that made up the material.

Sequencing was performed with immunoSEQ multiplex PCR; in TCRdb, only in-frame clones are kept and a portion is missing. The sample has 200,000 to 300,000 clones, around 87% seen once. Trimming removed 6 bases at V and 2 bases at J, with 16 bases between. The germline V gene encodes CDR1 MNHEY and CDR2 SMNVEV (reference sequence). The CDR3 length is 15 residues. The clonotype comes from a woman aged 45-60 years with acute or convalescent COVID-19. The chain links TRBV27 to TRBJ1-2, with D perhaps matching TRBD1 (6 bases). Input material: peripheral blood. The CDR3 bases are TGTGCCAGCAGGGGGCAGGGCACAGGGAACTATGGCTACACCTTC. Its translation is CASRGQGTGNYGYTF.